Below are 29 T cell receptor beta chains sequenced from a single sample in a study of T cell responses to AZD1222 COVID-19 vaccine. Sequenced by immunoSEQ multiplex PCR; TCRdb stores in-frame clones only, minus some. The sample has about 180,000 clones; 80% to 90% are singletons. The sequencing used peripheral blood, collected on day 0 of AZD1222 vaccination. The receptors stem from an adult in good health.

The table lists this clone with a count of one. The chain links TRBV19 to TRBJ1-2, with TRBD1 matching over 8 bases. This CDR3 has 13 amino acids. V dropped 4 bases and J dropped 7; count of bases not matched to a gene: 5. Germline V gene data show CDR1 as LNHDA and CDR2 as SQIVND (reference sequence). The CDR3 DNA reads as TGTGCCAGTAGTAAGACGGACAGGGCTGGCTACACCTTC. Translation gives CASSKTDRAGYTF.

In this sample, this clone turned up once. V and J are TRBV6-5 and TRBJ2-5; D is perhaps TRBD2 (6 bases). CDR1 and CDR2 from the germline V gene are MNHEY and SVGAGI. The ends were cut back, 0 bases at V and 4 bases at J, with 12 bases in the middle. This CDR3 comprises 15 residues. This CDR3 is CASSYSGGRLETQYF. DNA for the CDR3: TGTGCCAGCAGTTACTCGGGGGGTAGGTTAGAGACCCAGTACTTC.

The V and J genes are TRBV2 and TRBJ2-2; 7 bases fit TRBD1. The V gene end was trimmed by 0 bases and the J gene end by 6 bases; junction bases not matched to a gene: 4. The CDR3 runs 15 residues. Germline V lookup: CDR1 SNHLY, CDR2 FYNNEI. The CDR3 spells CASSEAGGAAGELFF. CDR3 coding DNA: TGTGCCAGCAGTGAAGCAGGGGGCGCCGCCGGGGAGCTGTTTTTT.

This chain uses TRBV9 with TRBJ1-1; TRBD1 matches 8 bases. The CDR3 spans 14 residues. The germline CDR1 and CDR2 sequences are SGDLS and YYNGEE. V lost 3 bases to trimming and J lost 4 bases; unmatched junction nucleotides: 5. The CDR3 nucleotides read TGTGCCAGCAGCGCCGACAGGGGTAGCACTGAAGCTTTCTTT. Translated: CASSADRGSTEAFF.

The chain couples TRBV4-3 to TRBJ1-6; TRBD1 matches 9 bases. Trimming removed 4 bases from V and 8 bases from J; junction bases left unmatched: 3. The germline gives CDR1 LGHNA, CDR2 YSLEER. CDR3 length equals 14 residues. The CDR3 region is CASSLGQGDSPLHF. DNA for the CDR3: TGCGCCAGCAGCCTGGGACAGGGTGATTCACCCCTCCACTTT.

V gene TRBV27 combines with J gene TRBJ1-2, with 11 bases aligning to TRBD1. The CDR3 runs to 14 residues. Looked up from germline, CDR1 is MNHEY and CDR2 is SMNVEV (reference sequence). Losses at the gene ends were 8 bases for V and 4 bases for J; bases not matched to a gene: 6. CDR3 in DNA: TGTGCCAGCGGACAGGGGGCAAGCGGCTATGGCTACACCTTC. This codes for CASGQGASGYGYTF.

This CDR3 is CSVARGLVETQYF. The DNA of the CDR3 is TGCAGCGTTGCCCGGGGGTTGGTGGAGACCCAGTACTTC. V usage is TRBV29-1 and J usage is TRBJ2-5, with D possibly matching TRBD2 (6 bases). The CDR3 covers 13 residues. Germline loops: CDR1 SQVTM, CDR2 ANQGSEA. V lost 4 bases and J lost 5, with 14 bases in between.

CDR3 loop: CASSLWDRANYGYTF. The CDR3 coding sequence is TGTGCCAGCAGCTTATGGGACAGGGCTAACTATGGCTACACCTTC. The V call is TRBV5-5, the J call TRBJ1-2; 9 positions agree with TRBD1. Germline lookup yields CDR1 SGHKS and CDR2 YYEKEE (reference sequence). CDR3 length: 15 amino acids. The V gene end was trimmed by 2 bases and the J gene end by 0 bases; junction bases not matched to a gene: 2.

The V call is TRBV5-1, the J call TRBJ1-2; a possible D gene is TRBD1 (5 bases). The CDR3 loop spans 13 amino acids. The V gene lost 2 bases and the J gene lost 8 bases, with 13 bases spanning the gap. Germline lookup yields CDR1 SGHRS and CDR2 YFSETQ. The CDR3, as DNA: TGCGCCAGCAGCTTTGGGGCCCCGGGGGGCTACACCTTC. It is translated as CASSFGAPGGYTF.

This clone is a singleton in its sample. The CDR3 coding sequence is TGTGCCAGCAGCGAACCCACGGGGGGCCGGGGAAACACCATATATTTT. Encoded protein: CASSEPTGGRGNTIYF. The chain recombines TRBV9 with TRBJ1-3; TRBD1 is a possible D gene (6 bases). CDR1 SGDLS and CDR2 YYNGEE come from the germline V gene. Trimming left V 3 bases short and J 4 bases short, with 17 bases between. CDR3 size: 16 residues.

This clone occurred once. The chain carries TRBV6-5 and TRBJ2-7; 12 bases are shared with TRBD2. CDR3 length equals 16 residues. Germline lookup yields CDR1 MNHEY and CDR2 SVGAGI. The junction had 4 bases not matched to a gene; V was cut back by 4 bases and J by 0 bases. The CDR3 nucleotides read TGTGCCAGCAGTTCTTGGACTAGCGGGGTCTCCTACGAGCAGTACTTC. This codes for CASSSWTSGVSYEQYF.

CDR3 sequence reads: CASSLGGKYNQPQHF. DNA of the CDR3: TGCGCCAGCAGCTTGGGTGGGAAATACAATCAGCCCCAGCATTTT. The chain employs TRBV5-1 and TRBJ1-5; D remains unclear. Germline lookup yields CDR1 SGHRS and CDR2 YFSETQ. The V end lost 0 bases, the J end lost 3 bases, and 10 bases lay between the germline ends. The CDR3 runs to 15 residues.

The V call is TRBV23-1, the J call TRBJ1-6; D uncertain. TRBV23-1 is designated an ORF whose function remains uncertain. This CDR3 has 12 amino acids. Trimming cost V 2 bases and J 9 bases, with 5 bases left between them. DNA of the CDR3: TGCGCCAGCAGTCAAGTGCTTTCACCCCTCCACTTT. Residues: CASSQVLSPLHF.

This chain joins TRBV4-1 and TRBJ1-1; no firm D call. Looked up from germline, CDR1 is MGHRA and CDR2 is YSYEKL. Trimming removed 0 bases at V and 4 bases at J, with 9 bases between. The CDR3 covers 14 residues. CDR3 DNA sequence: TGCGCCAGCAGCCAAGATTCTCGGTTCACTGAAGCTTTCTTT. Its translation: CASSQDSRFTEAFF.

This clone came up once. The V and J genes are TRBV5-1 and TRBJ2-5; 8 bases are a match to TRBD2. V gave up 0 bases and J gave up 1 base; unmatched junction bases: 5. The CDR3 loop spans 16 amino acids. Per germline, CDR1 SGHRS and CDR2 YFSETQ. The CDR3 DNA reads TGCGCCAGCAGCTTGGCCAACCGGGGGGGCCAAGAGACCCAGTACTTC. Translation gives CASSLANRGGQETQYF.

The chain combines TRBV28 with TRBJ2-4, with TRBD1 identical over 9 bases. Germline V gene data show CDR1 as MDHEN and CDR2 as SYDVKM. The CDR3 totals 13 residues. Trimming removed 5 bases from V and 15 bases from J; junction bases left unmatched: 11. The CDR3 bases are TGTGCCAGCAGTACCCCGGGACAGGGTAGTACGTACTTC. Amino acid sequence: CASSTPGQGSTYF.

CDR3 sequence: CASSPTGQQETQYF. The CDR3 nucleotides are TGTGCCAGCAGCCCCACCGGACAGCAAGAGACCCAGTACTTC. The chain joins TRBV9 to TRBJ2-5, with a weak D call TRBD1 (6 bases). The CDR3 is 14 amino acids. V dropped 4 bases and J dropped 2 bases, with 12 bases sitting between them. Germline loops: CDR1 SGDLS, CDR2 YYNGEE.

By sample fraction, this clone is large. The J gene is TRBJ1-5, the V gene TRBV6-6, with D uncertain. V was clipped by 0 bases and J by 3 bases, with 9 bases between them. Per germline, CDR1 MNHNY and CDR2 SVGAGI (reference sequence). The CDR3 extends over 15 amino acids. CDR3 bases: TGTGCCAGCAGTTACTCGAGGACTCTCAATCAGCCCCAGCATTTT. Protein product: CASSYSRTLNQPQHF.

This chain uses TRBV3-1 (or the pseudogene TRBV3-2) with TRBJ1-1, with a weak D call TRBD1 (5 bases). The V end lost 2 bases, the J end lost 0 bases, and 19 bases lay between the germline ends. The CDR3 covers 18 residues. CDR1 is LGHDT, CDR2 YNNKEL, per germline (reference sequence). The CDR3: CASSQLLYRSAVNTEAFF. The CDR3 DNA sequence: TGTGCCAGCAGCCAACTCCTCTACAGGAGTGCCGTGAACACTGAAGCTTTCTTT.

The V gene is TRBV27, the J gene TRBJ1-5; no firm D call. CDR1 is MNHEY and CDR2 is SMNVEV in the germline V gene (reference sequence). This CDR3 spans 14 amino acids. Trimming left V 5 bases short and J 0 bases short, with 8 bases between. For the CDR3, the DNA is TGTGCCAGCAGTAAACTTTATAGCAATCAGCCCCAGCATTTT. Protein: CASSKLYSNQPQHF.

This sequence joins TRBV6-2 or TRBV6-3 and TRBJ2-2; tentative D call: TRBD1 (5 bases). The CDR3 totals 13 residues. Germline V gene data show CDR1 as MNHEY and CDR2 as SVGEGT. V lost 5 bases, J lost 7 bases, and 11 bases lay in between. The CDR3 DNA follows: TGTGCCAGCAGTGCCAGGGTTCTCGGGGAGCTGTTTTTT. Translating it yields CASSARVLGELFF.

The V gene is TRBV6-1, the J gene TRBJ1-5; 8 nucleotides match TRBD1. The CDR3 sequence is 15 residues long. Losses at the gene ends were 2 bases for V and 5 bases for J; bases not matched to a gene: 5. Looked up from germline, CDR1 is MNHNS and CDR2 is SASEGT. CDR3 protein: CASSELQGGYQPQHF. The CDR3 DNA follows: TGTGCCAGCAGTGAATTACAGGGGGGCTATCAGCCCCAGCATTTT.

This chain connects TRBV5-1 to TRBJ2-1; D not resolved. The germline CDR1 and CDR2 sequences are SGHRS and YFSETQ. This CDR3 contains 15 residues. V was trimmed by 4 bases and J by 0 bases, leaving 11 bases between them. CDR3 sequence reads: CASSPQKASYNEQFF. CDR3 bases: TGCGCCAGCAGCCCTCAGAAAGCCTCCTACAATGAGCAGTTCTTC. The variable domain in full, completed from reference TRBV5-1 and TRBJ2-1, reads KAGVTQTPRYLIKTRGQQVTLSCSPISGHRSVSWYQQTPGQGLQFLFEYFSETQRNKGNFPGRFSGRQFSNSRSEMNVSTLELGDSALYLCASSPQKASYNEQFFGPGTRLTVL.

The DNA for the CDR3 is TGTGCCAGTATCGGAGGGCTCCTCTATGGCTACACCTTC. The encoded protein is CASIGGLLYGYTF. This chain uses TRBV19 with TRBJ1-2; D gene ambiguous. Germline V CDR1 and CDR2: LNHDA, SQIVND (reference sequence). V was shortened by 7 bases and J by 4 bases, with 13 bases between the two germline ends. The CDR3 extends over 13 amino acids.

The chain uses TRBV6-5 and TRBJ2-7; maybe TRBD1 (6 bases). Germline CDR1 and CDR2: MNHEY and SVGAGI. The CDR3 loop spans 14 amino acids. V was cut by 0 bases and J by 4 bases, with 10 bases left in between. CDR3 DNA: TGTGCCAGCAGTTACTCGAGGCAGGGGTACGAGCAGTACTTC. It codes for CASSYSRQGYEQYF.

The chain recombines TRBV6-4 with TRBJ1-5; D remains ambiguous. Looked up from germline, CDR1 is MRHNA and CDR2 is SNTAGT. There are 13 residues in the CDR3. V was pared by 3 bases and J by 1 base, with 4 bases between. The DNA for the CDR3 is TGTGCCAGCAGTGAGGGCAGCAATCAGCCCCAGCATTTT. Protein sequence: CASSEGSNQPQHF.

The genes are TRBV19 and TRBJ2-1; D ambiguous. CDR1 LNHDA and CDR2 SQIVND come from the germline V gene (reference sequence). V was trimmed by 6 bases and J by 0 bases, leaving 9 bases between them. The CDR3 runs to 14 residues. For the CDR3, the DNA is TGTGCCAGTAGCTATATGAGCTCCTACAATGAGCAGTTCTTC. This sequence encodes CASSYMSSYNEQFF.

The chain is built from TRBV2 and TRBJ1-2; TRBD1 is a possible D gene (5 bases). V dropped 5 bases and J dropped 4 bases, with 11 bases sitting between them. Germline CDR1 is SNHLY and CDR2 is FYNNEI. The CDR3 covers 13 residues. DNA of the CDR3: TGTGCCAGCAGTCTGGACACCGGCTATGGCTACACCTTC. It is translated as CASSLDTGYGYTF. The full variable domain, with the rest looked up from reference TRBV2 and TRBJ1-2, is EPEVTQTPSHQVTQMGQEVILRCVPISNHLYFYWYRQILGQKVEFLVSFYNNEISEKSEIFDDQFSVERPDGSNFTLKIRSTKLEDSAMYFCASSLDTGYGYTFGSGTRLTVV.

The V gene is TRBV6-2 or TRBV6-3, the J gene TRBJ2-5; the D gene is possibly TRBD1 (6 bases). The CDR3 has 13 residues. Germline values: CDR1 MNHEY, CDR2 SVGEGT. V gave up 5 bases and J gave up 5 bases, with 12 bases separating them. The CDR3 protein is CASSQGLWETQYF. The CDR3 DNA is TGTGCCAGCAGTCAGGGGTTATGGGAGACCCAGTACTTC.